This T cell receptor beta chain was recovered during a study of shared clonotypes between healthy human individuals (dated by TCRdb to 2018 to 2021). Regarding the research as a whole: The cohort included a few men and a couple of women between 18 and 49 years of age. To estimate repertoire size and how much clonotypes are shared between individuals, the study performed deep sequencing of blood TCR repertoires from roughly five healthy adults. Per donor, leukapheresis produced somewhere between about 0.94 and 9.5 billion PBMCs. For each donor, CD4 naive and CD4 memory were each run on three plates, CD8 naive on two plates, and CD8 memory on one plate. Different laboratories and diverse techniques were used to prepare libraries and sequence TCR repertoires, to increase sequencing depth and limit assay-specific biases.

Reading from cysteine to phenylalanine, the CDR3 counts 17 amino acids. CDR3 DNA is the only sequence kept; it has 51 bases, read in frame from the first base. V is trimmed back by 2 bases and J by 5 bases, and the junction contains 13 bases that no gene match accounts for. Looking up the germline V gene yields CDR1 ENHRY and CDR2 SYGVKD. General study outcomes and caveats: Larger estimated clonotype richness was generally found for naive subsets than for memory subsets. Even with the large sequencing depth, rarefaction of the sorted-subset datasets indicated that sequencing was incomplete. The genetic and exposure-history diversity represented was limited by the small number of donors. Based on pairwise subsampling, the degree of clonotype sharing among donors was expected to be affected by sequencing depth. Sharing across a few donors was observed for roughly 5.4% of naive CD4, about 3.2% of naive CD8, 2.3% of memory CD4, and about 0.38% of memory CD8 clonotypes. Compared with non-shared clonotypes, the clonotypes found in all four sorted-subset donors had higher generation probabilities. Sampling was restricted to blood, and TCR repertoires in tissues likely differ from the TCR repertoires found in blood.

TCR CDR3 regions were amplified from genomic DNA by multiplex PCR using the deep immunoSEQ assay. Extracted genomic DNA from each cell subset was spread evenly across all wells of several immunoSEQ 96-well plates, with each plate serving as a replicate. For sorted subsets, approximately 190 ng genomic DNA, equal to tens of thousands of T cell genomes, was loaded into each replicate PCR. The purified libraries were quantified using a Qubit 3.0 fluorometer, sized with a Bioanalyzer 2100, and then quantified again using the KAPA Library Quantification kit. A separate single-read 150-cycle Illumina NextSeq 550 flow cell was used to sequence each immunoSEQ 96-well plate. As for the authors' bioinformatics: The immunoSEQ output contained only junctional sequences without quality scores, so filtering could not match that applied to full-length reads. Sequences were annotated with PyIR, a Python wrapper for IgBLAST v1.9, and V/J genes and CDR3 were assigned using IMGT germline references. Reads with weak V/J assignments (E-value above 1e-6), missing CDR3, stop codons, out-of-frame junctions, or ambiguous translated residues were removed. V3J clonotypes were defined as sequences sharing an identical inferred V gene, J gene, and CDR3 amino acid sequence. Percentage overlap between repertoires was computed as shared unique clonotypes divided by the size of the smaller repertoire. RTK rarefaction, the Chao1 estimator, and Recon v2.1 estimates of unobserved clonotypes were used to assess repertoire richness. Generation probabilities were computed with OLGA for all TCRbeta clonotypes obtained by the gDNA method from several donors. TCRdb obtained this table from immuneACCESS and retained in-frame rearrangements with V and J assigned. These tables miss some clones; where compared with another copy, unresolved V genes account for less than half of the shortfall, and the remainder is unexplained. V, J and clone size are taken as reported in that table, and D and trimming were inferred from the DNA itself. This sample is represented by approximately 1.5 million clones; 98% to 99% of them were singletons. 0.3% to 0.45% of the sample belongs to the ten largest clones.

This clone appeared a single time. This receptor's antigen is unknown. Base qualities are not recorded, but no much larger clone differs from it by a single base. Donors were healthy HIV-negative adults with no recently reported acute infections or vaccinations. Only Caucasian adults living in Nashville, Tennessee, USA were represented among the donors. CD4+ T cells were enriched by magnetic negative selection, after which naive cells were positively selected on CD45RA and the negative fraction was taken as the memory subset. Blood was collected by leukapheresis, and PBMCs were isolated by Ficoll-Histopaque density gradient centrifugation and then cryopreserved in liquid nitrogen vapor phase. Analytical flow cytometry was used to check the purity and quantity of each magnetically sorted T cell population. Each sorted fraction had its genomic DNA isolated and then quantified by UV absorbance on a Nanodrop 2000c.

The V and J segments used are TRBV10-3 and TRBJ2-7; the junction holds 9 bases that match TRBD2. The receptor's source is a man aged 25 to 40 in good health. Sequenced sample: naive CD4+ T cells sorted from blood. Per the publication, the cell subset or site label means: CD45RA+ positively selected. The DNA sequence is TGTGCCATCAGTGAGACCCTAGCGGGGAGTGGGCGCGACGAGCAGTACTTC. Protein translation: CAISETLAGSGRDEQYF.